Listed below are T cell receptor beta chains from one sample, sequenced in a study of blood T cell repertoires in COVID-19. Sequencing used immunoSEQ multiplex PCR; TCRdb keeps in-frame clones, though not all of them. The table includes more than 50,000 clones, approximately 92% detected once. The material sequenced was peripheral blood. These receptors came from a man between 60 and 75 years old with active COVID-19. The CDR3 runs from the conserved cysteine through the conserved F or W. The D gene is left open where the match is weak. Only some rows state a clone size, as once, few, many or a class for expanded clones.

cdr3_nt	cdr3_aa	j_call	v_call	clone_size	d_call
TGTGCCAGCAAGGCGGGACAGGGGGCATATGAGCAGTTCTTC	CASKAGQGAYEQFF	TRBJ2-1	TRBV6-5	.	TRBD1
TGTGCCAGCAGTGAACAAGGGACAGGTCGATTTGGCTACACCTTC	CASSEQGTGRFGYTF	TRBJ1-2	TRBV2	.	TRBD1
TGTGCCAGCAGTCAGTCGACGGGACTAGCGGCTTACAATGAGCAGTTCTTC	CASSQSTGLAAYNEQFF	TRBJ2-1	TRBV27	.	TRBD2
TGTGCCAGCAGCTTACCGACTAGCGAACCAGAGACCCAGTACTTC	CASSLPTSEPETQYF	TRBJ2-5	TRBV5-6	.	TRBD2
TGTGCCAGCAGCCATAGAGCGGGAAGTTACAATGAGCAGTTCTTC	CASSHRAGSYNEQFF	TRBJ2-1	TRBV3-1/TRBV3-2	.	TRBD2
TGTGCCATCAGTGGGACTAGCGGGAGGGGCTACGAGCAGTACTTC	CAISGTSGRGYEQYF	TRBJ2-7	TRBV10-3	.	TRBD2
TGTGCCAGCAGCTTGGCGGTTATCGAGGCCAACGTCCTGACTTTC	CASSLAVIEANVLTF	TRBJ2-6	TRBV5-6	.	.
TGTGCCAGCAGCTTGACTAGGGCCAATGAGCAGTTCTTC	CASSLTRANEQFF	TRBJ2-1	TRBV7-2	once	.
TGTGCCAGTAGTTTCGGACGGGAGACCTACGAGCAGTACTTC	CASSFGRETYEQYF	TRBJ2-7	TRBV19	.	.
TGTGCCAGCAGCTTAGAGCGTAGCTCCCTAGGAGGGAGGCCCCCGTATTTT	CASSLERSSLGGRPPYF	TRBJ2-3	TRBV11-2	few	.
TGTGCCAGCAGCTTAGGCCCCACTAGCGGGGTTTACAATGAGCAGTTCTTC	CASSLGPTSGVYNEQFF	TRBJ2-1	TRBV7-9	once	TRBD2
TGTGCCAGCAGCCAAGATCGGGGGGAGACCCAGTACTTC	CASSQDRGETQYF	TRBJ2-5	TRBV3-1/TRBV3-2	.	.
TGTGCCAGCAGTTTAACCGTCCCGGGACTAGCTGGTCAAGAGACCCAGTACTTC	CASSLTVPGLAGQETQYF	TRBJ2-5	TRBV5-5	.	TRBD2
TGTGCCAGCAGCTTCAGGGTCTGGGCGTATAGCAATCAGCCCCAGCATTTT	CASSFRVWAYSNQPQHF	TRBJ1-5	TRBV28	.	.
TGTGCCAGCAGTGCGGGAAGAGCTGGAAACACCATATATTTT	CASSAGRAGNTIYF	TRBJ1-3	TRBV2	.	.
TGTGCCAGCAGCGAGCGGGACCTCACAGATACGCAGTATTTT	CASSERDLTDTQYF	TRBJ2-3	TRBV27	.	TRBD2
TGTGCCAGCAGCCTTAGCGGGGCTTCCTACGAGCAGTACTTC	CASSLSGASYEQYF	TRBJ2-7	TRBV3-1/TRBV3-2	.	TRBD2
TGTGCCAGCAGCTGGGGCCCAGGGACTAACACAGATACGCAGTATTTT	CASSWGPGTNTDTQYF	TRBJ2-3	TRBV5-8	.	TRBD2
TGCGCCAGCAGCCAACGAGAAGGGAACTCGGGGGGCATTCAGTACTTC	CASSQREGNSGGIQYF	TRBJ2-4	TRBV4-3	.	TRBD2
TGTGCCAGCAGGGCGGGGACAGGGTACATGAACACTGAAGCTTTCTTT	CASRAGTGYMNTEAFF	TRBJ1-1	TRBV27	few	TRBD1
TGTGCCAGCAGGGGACAATCTGGAAACACCATATATTTT	CASRGQSGNTIYF	TRBJ1-3	TRBV28	.	.
TGTGCCAGCAGTTATCAGGGGGCGGGCACAGATACGCAGTATTTT	CASSYQGAGTDTQYF	TRBJ2-3	TRBV6-6	.	TRBD1
TGCGCCAGCAGCCCTACAGGGTACACTGAAGCTTTCTTT	CASSPTGYTEAFF	TRBJ1-1	TRBV5-1	.	.
TGTGCCAGCTGGGCGAACAGGGAAGAATATGGCTACACCTTC	CASWANREEYGYTF	TRBJ1-2	TRBV6-6	.	.
TGCAGCGTTGTGGAAGTGGAGGGGGCGTCCGGGGAGCTGTTTTTT	CSVVEVEGASGELFF	TRBJ2-2	TRBV29-1	once	.
TGTGCCAGTGCCCCTAGCGGGGGTAGCACAGATACGCAGTATTTT	CASAPSGGSTDTQYF	TRBJ2-3	TRBV19	.	TRBD2
TGTGCCAGCATGGGGACTAGACCCTACACCGGGGAGCTGTTTTTT	CASMGTRPYTGELFF	TRBJ2-2	TRBV6-5	.	TRBD2
TGTGCCAGCAGCCTACTAGGGGACAGGGGTTACGAGCAGTACTTC	CASSLLGDRGYEQYF	TRBJ2-7	TRBV6-2/TRBV6-3	.	TRBD1
TGTGCCAGCAGCTTAGGGGACAGGGGTGAAGCTTTCTTT	CASSLGDRGEAFF	TRBJ1-1	TRBV13	.	TRBD1
TGTGCCAGCTCCAAGACAGGGTCTGGCACTGAAGCTTTCTTT	CASSKTGSGTEAFF	TRBJ1-1	TRBV6-5	.	TRBD1
TGCGCCAGCAGCTTGACTTTGTATGAGGCCAACGTCCTGACTTTC	CASSLTLYEANVLTF	TRBJ2-6	TRBV5-1	.	.
TGTGCCAGTAGTATTCCAGGGGTGTCCTACGAGCAGTACTTC	CASSIPGVSYEQYF	TRBJ2-7	TRBV19	.	.